This section outlines one T cell receptor beta chain sequence together with its context. Ten or more counts support this clonotype. No antigen is known for it. No quality values exist for individual bases; no much larger clone is one base distant. The junction shows trimming of 6 bases on V and 2 bases on J, plus 15 bases between the germline ends. The CDR3 numbers 15 residues from cysteine through phenylalanine. Just the 45-base CDR3 DNA is kept, in frame starting at base 1. CDR1 and CDR2 (MNHEY, SVGEGT) derive from the germline V gene. Ophthalmopathy patients had moderately to severely active disease, with a Clinical Activity Score of 3 or more, a NOSPECS grade of 4 or more, and a disease duration of less than 3 months. Patients with uncontrolled infections, other autoimmune diseases, pregnancy or lactation were excluded. Diagnoses were established on the basis of clinical symptoms, serum thyroxine and TRAb, thyroid ultrasound, and orbital computed tomography. PBMCs were separated from under 12 ml of fresh peripheral blood using Ficoll-Paque density gradient centrifugation. Total RNA was extracted using Trizol reagent, and RNA quality was assessed on an Agilent 2100 Bioanalyzer.

This sample is part of a study of T cells in Graves' hyperthyroidism and ophthalmopathy (dated by TCRdb to the late 2010s). Regarding the research as a whole: Peripheral blood samples were taken at the time of initial diagnosis, prior to any treatment. TCR V-J signatures able to tell the groups apart were searched for in a discovery cohort of approximately 95 patients, of whom under 45 had Graves' ophthalmopathy and about 60 had stable Graves' hyperthyroidism. Prospective prediction of ophthalmopathy was tested in an independent validation cohort of some 19 hyperthyroidism patients and around 16 patients who later progressed to ophthalmopathy. The 100 discovery patients were randomly split 7:3 into training and test sets. The study also compared thyroid tissue and blood T-cell repertoires from roughly six Graves' hyperthyroidism patients. After sampling, hyperthyroidism patients received methimazole starting at 30 mg daily, and ophthalmopathy patients received high-dose intravenous methylprednisolone. The paper reports TCR Vbeta CDR3 sequencing of approximately 130 peripheral blood samples: some 41 ophthalmopathy, around 80 hyperthyroidism and some 17 progressor patients. Findings and caveats that apply to the study as a whole: Ophthalmopathy was separated from stable hyperthyroidism by a 13 V-J signature model, with approximately 90% sensitivity and approximately 81% specificity obtained in cross-validation and 80%/75% obtained in testing. During validation, the model predicted progression to ophthalmopathy a median of approximately 7 months ahead of onset, with around 65% sensitivity and 72% to 80% specificity. Most expanded thyroid clonotypes (frequency above 0.001) were also found in blood, which suggests that blood repertoires may mirror thyroid immune responses. Sample size was not statistically predetermined, and investigators were not blinded to group allocation.

The TCR beta CDR3 regions were amplified from RNA transcripts. The first round of RT-PCR for the TCR CDR3 was performed with the HTBI primer set and the Qiagen OneStep RT-PCR kit. Libraries were constructed in a second round of multiplex PCR, after which size selection and purification were carried out. Paired-end sequencing of the libraries was performed with 100 bp reads on an Illumina HiSeq2000. Processing in the source paper ran as follows. SOAPnuke was used to process the raw data, removing reads that contained adapters or uncalled bases, had a mean Phred below 15, or lacked an exact match to the constant primer or identifier. High-quality paired reads were merged using COPE v1.2.5, and each unique nucleotide sequence was defined as a clonotype. MiTCR v1.1 was used to align the clonotypes against IMGT TRBV, TRBD and TRBJ reference segments. Only V-J combinations with frequency above 0.0001, covering 99.2% of repertoires, were analysed. A TCS score was defined as the ratio of F50 (clonal expansion) to E x V (chaos), with BLOSUM62-based TCRdist applied between CDR3 peptides within each V-J. Welch's t-statistics and random forest reduced several hundred V-J features to 13, which were used in a naive Bayes classifier (R e1071). TCRdb itself trimmed the public reads at Q25 with fastp, ran MiXCR and retained productive beta chains. Rows with one shared CDR3 protein collapse into an entry with the most common genes and DNA. TCRdb's processing, not the authors', yielded these V and J calls. The sample has approximately 530,000 distinct CDR3 sequences on record, about 20% of them singletons. The top ten clonotypes cover about half of the sample.

The V and J genes are TRBV6-2 or TRBV6-3 and TRBJ2-3; the D gene may be TRBD1 or TRBD2, since each aligns over 7 bases. Material: blood. The TCR originated in a middle-aged man with Graves' ophthalmopathy. The sequence in DNA is TGTGCCAGCAGAGCGGGACAGCATTTCACAGATACGCAGTATTTT. Its protein reads: CASRAGQHFTDTQYF.